This TCR beta chain was retrieved from a study of blood T cells in healthy people across ages. Study-wide results and limits: Naive T cell percentage and TCR beta diversity correlated strongly. Lack of knowledge of donor CMV status possibly confounded expanded clonotype changes.

This clonotype was counted once. Its antigen remains unknown. Then a second PCR, running about 6 to 12 cycles, was carried out with a sample-barcoded 5' primer and a J-beta primer mix. In TCRdb, the 5' RACE reads were re-called with MiXCR into one record per CDR3 protein. Counted here are about 1 million distinct CDR3 sequences, under 30% occurring once; the ten biggest clones make up approximately 0.7%. Per germline, CDR1 SGHDN and CDR2 FVKESK. The germline V and J ends were trimmed by 6 bases and 8 bases, with 16 bases remaining between them. The CDR3 runs to 14 residues. This same sample was also taken into another study, of T cells of mothers and their children. That investigation notes: Slightly, though not significantly, more overlap was seen in related than in unrelated mother-child pairs.

The V and J genes are TRBV14 and TRBJ1-4; tentatively, D is TRBD1 (5 bases). The receptor was derived from a girl aged 2 to 9 in good health. Input material: blood. CDR3 in DNA: TGTGCCAGCAGTGAAGGGGCGCCGGAGGAAAAACTGTTTTTT. This codes for CASSEGAPEEKLFF.